Below, one T cell receptor beta chain is given with its context. Time point reported: newly diagnosed, previously untreated cHL patient sample. Out of thawed PBMCs, magnetic negative selection purified CD4+ T cells. This sample is drawn from a study of PD-1 blockade in classical Hodgkin lymphoma. The data were produced by immunoSEQ multiplex PCR, yet TCRdb's version contains in-frame clones alone and is incomplete. The sample lists around 26,000 clones; about 90% were seen once. Looked up from germline, CDR1 is LNHNV and CDR2 is YYDKDF (reference sequence). This CDR3 region has 15 residues. Trimming left V 0 bases short and J 5 bases short, with 13 bases between.

This TCR was sampled from a human donor with classical Hodgkin lymphoma. Sequencing used CD4+ T cells from blood. The J gene is TRBJ2-5, the V gene TRBV15; D may be TRBD1 or TRBD2 (5 bases each). CDR3 loop: CATSRDPGRAETQYF. The CDR3 DNA follows: TGTGCCACCAGCAGAGATCCGGGGCGGGCCGAGACCCAGTACTTC.